Presented here are 5 T cell receptor beta chains from one specimen sequenced in a study of T cell responses to AZD1222 COVID-19 vaccine. Profiling relied on immunoSEQ multiplex PCR, and the TCRdb table lists in-frame clones only, not all of them. The repertoire includes 130,000 to 150,000 clones, under 95% of them detected once, and approximately 5.3% sits in the top ten. Here the sequenced sample was peripheral blood, taken on day 0 of AZD1222 vaccination. Receptor source: an adult in good health.

The chain carries TRBV5-1 and TRBJ1-6, with D possibly matching TRBD1 (5 bases). CDR3 length: 16 residues. Trimming removed 1 base from V and 3 bases from J, with 11 bases in between. The germline V gene has CDR1 SGHRS and CDR2 YFSETQ. The CDR3 DNA is TGCGCCAGCAGCTTGACCGCAGGGATCTATAATTCACCCCTCCACTTT. Translated: CASSLTAGIYNSPLHF.

V usage is TRBV11-2 and J usage is TRBJ2-2; no clear D. The CDR3 is 12 residues long. V was trimmed by 5 bases and J by 6 bases, leaving 7 bases between them. Per the germline V gene, CDR1 is SGHAT and CDR2 is FQNNGV. CDR3: CASSRLAGELFF. In nucleotides, the CDR3 is TGTGCCAGCAGCAGATTAGCCGGGGAGCTGTTTTTT.

The chain combines TRBV5-1 with TRBJ2-5, with D tentatively TRBD1 (6 bases). Germline CDR1 and CDR2: SGHRS and YFSETQ. V lost 0 bases and J lost 1, with 13 bases in between. The CDR3 contains 16 residues. For the CDR3, the DNA is TGCGCCAGCAGCTTGGTGGGGCAGGGGCTCCAAGAGACCCAGTACTTC. Translation gives CASSLVGQGLQETQYF.

The J gene is TRBJ1-5, the V gene TRBV7-2; a possible D gene is TRBD1 (6 bases). CDR3 length: 17 amino acids. V lost 2 bases, J lost 5 bases, and 19 bases lay in between. CDR1 is SGHTA and CDR2 is FQGNSA in the germline V gene. The CDR3 here is CASSLSRGGQSHQPQHF. CDR3 DNA sequence: TGTGCCAGCAGCTTATCTCGGGGAGGACAGTCTCATCAGCCCCAGCATTTT.

The rearrangement uses TRBV2 and TRBJ1-4; weak D call: TRBD1 (5 bases). The V and J ends lost 1 base and 8 bases respectively, with 14 bases between them. CDR3 length: 15 amino acids. Germline V lookup: CDR1 SNHLY, CDR2 FYNNEI. In nucleotides, the CDR3 is TGTGCCAGCAGTGAAGAGAACGGGGCAGGGGAAAAACTGTTTTTT. Translated, it gives CASSEENGAGEKLFF.